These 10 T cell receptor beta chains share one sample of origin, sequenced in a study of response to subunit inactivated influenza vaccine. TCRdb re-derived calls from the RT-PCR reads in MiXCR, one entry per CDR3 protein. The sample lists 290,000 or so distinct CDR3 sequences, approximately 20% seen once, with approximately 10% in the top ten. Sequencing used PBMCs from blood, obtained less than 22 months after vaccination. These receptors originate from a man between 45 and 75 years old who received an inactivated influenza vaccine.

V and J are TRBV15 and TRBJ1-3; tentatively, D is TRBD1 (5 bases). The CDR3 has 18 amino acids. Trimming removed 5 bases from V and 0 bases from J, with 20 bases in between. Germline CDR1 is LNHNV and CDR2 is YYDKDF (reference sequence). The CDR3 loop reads CATSSARDRRFSGNTIYF. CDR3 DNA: TGTGCCACCAGCTCAGCCCGGGACCGCCGTTTCTCTGGAAACACCATATATTTT.

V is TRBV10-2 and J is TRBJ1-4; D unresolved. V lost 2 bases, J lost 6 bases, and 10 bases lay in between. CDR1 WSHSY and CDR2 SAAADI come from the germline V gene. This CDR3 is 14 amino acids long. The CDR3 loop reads CASSEATHYEKLFF. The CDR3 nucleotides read TGCGCCAGCAGTGAGGCTACCCATTATGAAAAACTGTTTTTT.

DNA of the CDR3: TGTGCCACCAGCAGAGAGACAGGACAGGGGGTTTCACCCCTCCACTTT. As protein: CATSRETGQGVSPLHF. The chain carries TRBV15 and TRBJ1-6; 10 bases are shared with TRBD1. The CDR3 runs to 16 residues. Unmatched junction bases numbered 5, after V lost 0 bases and J lost 9 bases. Germline V gene data show CDR1 as LNHNV and CDR2 as YYDKDF (reference sequence).

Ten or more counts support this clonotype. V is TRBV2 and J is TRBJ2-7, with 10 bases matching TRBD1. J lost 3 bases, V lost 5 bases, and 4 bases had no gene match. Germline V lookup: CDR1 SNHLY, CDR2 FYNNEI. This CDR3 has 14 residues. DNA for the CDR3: TGTGCCAGCAGTTGGGACAGGGGCGACTACGAGCAGTACTTC. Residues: CASSWDRGDYEQYF.

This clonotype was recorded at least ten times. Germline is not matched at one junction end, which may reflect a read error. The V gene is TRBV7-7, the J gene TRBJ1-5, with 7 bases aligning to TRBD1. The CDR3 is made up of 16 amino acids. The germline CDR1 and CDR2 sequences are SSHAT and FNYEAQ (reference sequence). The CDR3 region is CASSLGQEDSNQPQHF. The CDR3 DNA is TGTGCTAGCAGCTTAGGACAGGAGGATAGCAATCAGCCCCAGCATTTT.

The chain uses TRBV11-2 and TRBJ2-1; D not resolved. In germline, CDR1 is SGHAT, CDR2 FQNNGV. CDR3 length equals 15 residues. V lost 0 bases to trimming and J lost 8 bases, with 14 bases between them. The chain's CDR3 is CASSLDQSRFDEQFF. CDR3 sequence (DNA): TGTGCCAGCAGCTTAGATCAATCCAGGTTCGATGAGCAGTTCTTC.

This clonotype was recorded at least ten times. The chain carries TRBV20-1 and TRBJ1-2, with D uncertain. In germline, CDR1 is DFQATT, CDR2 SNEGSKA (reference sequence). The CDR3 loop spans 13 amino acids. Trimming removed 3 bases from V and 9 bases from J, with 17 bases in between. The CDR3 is CSASKPLDTRYTF. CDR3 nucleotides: TGCAGTGCTAGTAAACCCCTTGACACCCGCTACACCTTC.

The CDR3 loop reads CASSLARGAGGVFF. DNA for the CDR3: TGTGCCAGCAGCTTGGCGCGGGGTGCGGGGGGCGTTTTCTTC. This rearrangement joins TRBV5-6 to TRBJ2-1; the match to TRBD2 covers 8 bases. The CDR3 is 14 residues long. The germline V gene encodes CDR1 SGHDT and CDR2 YYEEEE. Trimming cost V 0 bases and J 16 bases; bases outside gene matches: 12.

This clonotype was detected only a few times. The CDR3 DNA follows: TGTGCTGCGGGACGGACCGCAACTAATGAAAAACTGTTTTTT. Protein: CAAGRTATNEKLFF. The chain employs TRBV6-1 and TRBJ1-4, with D maybe TRBD1 (5 bases). The CDR3 is 14 residues long. Germline lookup yields CDR1 MNHNS and CDR2 SASEGT.

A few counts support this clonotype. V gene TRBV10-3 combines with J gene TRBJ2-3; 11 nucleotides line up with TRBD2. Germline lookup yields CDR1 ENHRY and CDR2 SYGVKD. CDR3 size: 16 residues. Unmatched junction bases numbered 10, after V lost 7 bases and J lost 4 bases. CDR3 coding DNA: TGTGCCATCACCAATGGACTAGCGGGTAGCTCAGATACGCAGTATTTT. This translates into CAITNGLAGSSDTQYF.